Included here is one TCR beta chain sequence, with context. The assay was immunoSEQ multiplex PCR, and TCRdb's table has in-frame clones only and misses some. The sample contains over 100,000 clones, 80% to 95% of which appear only once. Trimming removed 5 bases at V and 1 base at J, with 8 bases between. Germline loops: CDR1 SGHTA, CDR2 FQGTGA. CDR3 length: 13 residues. This entry is derived from a study of T cell changes during pregnancy in multiple sclerosis. The rearrangement links TRBV7-3 to TRBJ1-1; D perhaps matches TRBD1 (5 bases). The sequences come from peripheral blood, collected in the third trimester of pregnancy. The source of this sequence is a female donor with multiple sclerosis, enrolled in a pregnancy study. The CDR3 DNA reads as TGTGCCAGCAGCCGTACAGGGAACACTGAAGCTTTCTTT. Translation gives CASSRTGNTEAFF.